This T cell receptor (beta chain) originates from a study of blood T cell repertoires in COVID-19. Study-wide background: The United States, Italy and Spain were the sources of the acute and convalescent COVID-19 samples. In each case, the material was cDNA or gDNA derived from T cells, B-cell-depleted T cells, or PBMCs.

This table comes from immunoSEQ multiplex PCR, and its TCRdb copy is limited to in-frame clones, with some not included. The sample has some 200,000 clones; around nine tenths are singletons. The germline gives CDR1 LNHDA, CDR2 SQIVND (reference sequence). There are 14 residues in the CDR3. Unmatched junction bases numbered 5, after V lost 5 bases and J lost 4 bases. Sequencing was performed on peripheral blood. The receptor's source is a man aged 18-30 years with active or convalescent COVID-19. The rearrangement uses TRBV19 and TRBJ1-5, with 7 bases fitting TRBD1. CDR3 loop: CASSSTGKNQPQHF. CDR3 DNA sequence: TGTGCCAGTAGTTCGACAGGGAAAAATCAGCCCCAGCATTTT.